The clone carrying this T cell receptor beta chain was counted only a few times. The antigen is undetermined. From germline, CDR1 is MNHEY and CDR2 SVGAGI. CDR3 length equals 16 residues. This specimen comes from a study of cytomegalovirus exposure and HLA in healthy donors. Study outcomes and limitations: It emerged from a later analysis that several of the most significant clusters appeared to be linked to common viral pathogens. An analysis done earlier found most TCR beta V segments productive about 90% or about 30% of the time. In terms of immune exposure information, only CMV serostatus was available. Rarity characterized most TCR sequences, yet some public TCRs appeared in many donors.

Primers included in the PCR were 60 Vbeta and 13 Jbeta primers. Clones were sequenced by immunoSEQ multiplex PCR, and TCRdb holds only the in-frame ones, with some missing. This table holds more than 200,000 clones, about 79% found once. Sequencing used PBMCs. The gene calls are TRBV6-5 and TRBJ2-5, with a weak D call TRBD1 (6 bases). The J call is doubtful: the DNA matches TRBJ2-7 better. The clonotype comes from a male donor in good health and CMV-seronegative. CDR3 DNA sequence: TGTGCCAGCAGTTCCTTAACAGGGACCCTCTCCTACGAGCAGTACTTC. It specifies CASSSLTGTLSYEQYF.